This entry is about one T cell receptor (beta chain). Graves' hyperthyroidism showing no ophthalmopathy progression within 18 months was considered stable. For the diagnoses, clinical symptoms, serum thyroxine and TRAb, thyroid ultrasound and orbital computed tomography were used. This sample stems from a study of T cells in Graves' hyperthyroidism and ophthalmopathy. Overall study context: Sampling of peripheral blood happened at initial diagnosis, prior to any treatment.

RNA transcripts were the template for amplifying TCR beta CDR3 regions. In the first-round RT-PCR of the TCR CDR3, the HTBI primer set was used. TCRdb itself ran the multiplex PCR reads through MiXCR, one entry per CDR3 protein. The profile shows more than 500,000 distinct CDR3 sequences, roughly 15% of them singletons. J was trimmed by 2 bases and V by 5 bases; bases with no gene match: 8. Germline V lookup: CDR1 MNHEY, CDR2 SVGEGT. The CDR3 extends over 15 amino acids. This sequence was found in a woman in her thirties or forties with Graves' hyperthyroidism. This chain uses TRBV6-2 or TRBV6-3 with TRBJ2-7, with TRBD1 matching 8 bases. Sequencing was performed on blood. This chain's CDR3 is CASSHRTGIPYEQYF. The CDR3 DNA reads TGTGCCAGCAGTCACCGGACAGGGATCCCCTACGAGCAGTACTTC.